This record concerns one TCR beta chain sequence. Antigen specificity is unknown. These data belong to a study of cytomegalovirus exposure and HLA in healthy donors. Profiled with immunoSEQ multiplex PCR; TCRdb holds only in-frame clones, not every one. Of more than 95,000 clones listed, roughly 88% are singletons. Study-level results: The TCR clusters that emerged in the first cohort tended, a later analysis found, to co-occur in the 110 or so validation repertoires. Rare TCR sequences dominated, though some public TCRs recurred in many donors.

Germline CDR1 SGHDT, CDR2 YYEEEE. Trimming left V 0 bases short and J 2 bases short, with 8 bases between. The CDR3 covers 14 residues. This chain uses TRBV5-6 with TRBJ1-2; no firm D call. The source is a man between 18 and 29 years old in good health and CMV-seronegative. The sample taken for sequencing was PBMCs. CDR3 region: CASSLGGKNYGYTF. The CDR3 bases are TGTGCCAGCAGCTTGGGCGGCAAGAACTATGGCTACACCTTC.